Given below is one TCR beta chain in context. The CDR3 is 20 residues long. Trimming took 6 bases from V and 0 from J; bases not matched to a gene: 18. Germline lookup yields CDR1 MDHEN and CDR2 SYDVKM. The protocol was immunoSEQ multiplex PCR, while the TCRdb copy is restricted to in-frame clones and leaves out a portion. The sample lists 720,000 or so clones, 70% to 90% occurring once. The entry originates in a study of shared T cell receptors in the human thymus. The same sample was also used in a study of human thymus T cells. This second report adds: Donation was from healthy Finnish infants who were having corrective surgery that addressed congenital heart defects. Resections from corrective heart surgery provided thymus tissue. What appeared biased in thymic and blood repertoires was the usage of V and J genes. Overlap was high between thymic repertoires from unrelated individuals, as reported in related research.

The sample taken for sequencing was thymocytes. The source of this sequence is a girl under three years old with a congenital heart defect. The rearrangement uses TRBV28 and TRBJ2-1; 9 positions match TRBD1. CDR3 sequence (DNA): TGTGCCAGCAGGGTCGGGGCGGGACAGGGACTCCCTAGCTCCTACAATGAGCAGTTCTTC. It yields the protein CASRVGAGQGLPSSYNEQFF.